The 21 T cell receptor beta chains below were found in one sample sequenced in a study of shared clonotypes between healthy human individuals. Sequencing was performed with immunoSEQ multiplex PCR; in TCRdb, only in-frame clones are kept and a portion is missing. Among over 2,000,000 clones listed, approximately 92% were seen once. Naive CD8 cells comprised CD45RO-negative, CCR7-positively selected cells, excluding terminally differentiated effector memory CD45RA+ cells. Material for sequencing was naive CD8+ T cells from PBMCs. Every receptor here comes from a man aged 18 to 30 in good health. Some clones in this sample may be carry-over from other donors' samples.

This chain connects TRBV7-9 to TRBJ2-7; TRBD2 aligns across 8 bases. Germline V CDR1 and CDR2: SEHNR, FQNEAQ (reference sequence). The CDR3 runs 17 residues. Unmatched junction bases numbered 13, after V lost 1 base and J lost 5 bases. The chain's CDR3 is CASSLGSEGLGVDEQYF. The CDR3 DNA is TGTGCCAGCAGCTTAGGATCGGAGGGACTAGGTGTGGACGAGCAGTACTTC.

The table lists this clone with a count of one. This chain uses TRBV29-1 with TRBJ2-3; D may be TRBD1 or TRBD2 (5 bases each). CDR1 is SQVTM and CDR2 is ANQGSEA in the germline V gene. Deletions cut 5 bases from V and 6 bases from J, with 12 bases between. The CDR3 is made up of 12 amino acids. The CDR3 DNA reads TGCAGCGTTCTAGTTGGGGGTGATACGCAGTATTTT. Translation: CSVLVGGDTQYF.

The chain couples TRBV7-7 to TRBJ2-2, with TRBD2 as a possible D gene (5 bases). The V end lost 3 bases, the J end lost 6 bases, and 11 bases lay between the germline ends. The CDR3 contains 14 residues. CDR1 and CDR2 from the germline V gene are SSHAT and FNYEAQ (reference sequence). CDR3 in DNA: TGTGCCAGCAGCTTTTCGGGGATGGCCGGGGAGCTGTTTTTT. Protein: CASSFSGMAGELFF.

The V call is TRBV29-1, the J call TRBJ2-1; 8 nucleotides match TRBD2. CDR1 is SQVTM and CDR2 is ANQGSEA in the germline V gene. This CDR3 is built from 15 residues. V lost 3 bases, J lost 5 bases, and 9 bases stayed unmatched. CDR3 sequence (DNA): TGCAGCGTTGACCCTTTTAGCGGGACCGACAATGAGCAGTTCTTC. Translating gives CSVDPFSGTDNEQFF.

This clone has a handful of counts. The chain carries TRBV30 and TRBJ1-5, with D unclear. From germline, CDR1 is GTSNPN and CDR2 SVGIG (reference sequence). This CDR3 has 13 residues. V was shortened by 0 bases and J by 4 bases, with 7 bases between the two germline ends. CDR3 region: CAWSVSENQPQHF. The CDR3 region has the DNA TGTGCCTGGAGTGTTTCGGAAAATCAGCCCCAGCATTTT.

Notes on this clone: The sample has other DNA sequences that encode this CDR3 too. The CDR3 protein is CASSLGANTEAFF. The CDR3 DNA follows: TGTGCCAGCAGCTTAGGGGCGAACACTGAAGCTTTCTTT. The chain links TRBV7-9 to TRBJ1-1; D gene uncertain. CDR3 length: 13 residues. V was trimmed by 1 base and J by 1 base, leaving 4 bases between them. Germline CDR1 and CDR2: SEHNR and FQNEAQ (reference sequence). Full variable domain (outside the CDR3, taken from reference TRBV7-9 and TRBJ1-1): DTGVSQNPRHKITKRGQNVTFRCDPISEHNRLYWYRQTLGQGPEFLTYFQNEAQLEKSRLLSDRFSAERPKGSFSTLEIQRTEQGDSAMYLCASSLGANTEAFFGQGTRLTVV.

The rearrangement joins TRBV4-1 to TRBJ2-7, with D hard to call. This CDR3 region has 16 residues. Trimming took 0 bases from V and 3 from J, leaving 15 bases between them. Germline V gene sequence: CDR1 MGHRA, CDR2 YSYEKL. CDR3 protein: CASSQEVELRRYEQYF. DNA of the CDR3: TGCGCCAGCAGCCAAGAGGTAGAACTCCGGCGCTACGAGCAGTACTTC.

The CDR3 protein is CASSGTGTIEQYF. The CDR3 DNA follows: TGTGCCAGCAGCGGGACAGGGACTATCGAGCAGTACTTC. The genes are TRBV25-1 and TRBJ2-7; 9 nucleotides line up with TRBD1. The CDR3 runs 13 residues. The V gene's germline CDR1 is MGHDK and CDR2 SYGVNS. V was pared by 6 bases and J by 6 bases, with 6 bases of the junction left unmatched.

This clone is a singleton in its sample. The chain couples TRBV7-9 to TRBJ2-5; 11 positions agree with TRBD1. Germline CDR1 and CDR2: SEHNR and FQNEAQ (reference sequence). The CDR3 totals 17 residues. J was trimmed by 2 bases and V by 2 bases; bases with no gene match: 7. This CDR3 is CASSLPAGQGEQETQYF. CDR3 bases: TGTGCCAGCAGCTTACCCGCGGGACAGGGGGAACAAGAGACCCAGTACTTC.

With regard to this clone: This same CDR3 is encoded by further DNA sequences in the sample. The chain employs TRBV4-1 and TRBJ2-7; D unclear. V lost 1 base to trimming and J lost 2 bases, with 9 bases between them. The CDR3 totals 14 residues. CDR1 is MGHRA and CDR2 is YSYEKL in the germline V gene. The CDR3 DNA reads TGCGCCAGCAGCCAAGTCGGCCCTACCTACGAGCAGTACTTC. Translation: CASSQVGPTYEQYF.

This clone has only one observation. As DNA, the CDR3 is TGCGCCAGCAGCTTGCAGGGGCCGGCCGAGCAGTACTTC. Its protein is CASSLQGPAEQYF. The chain links TRBV5-1 to TRBJ2-7; weak D call: TRBD1 (6 bases). CDR1 and CDR2 (germline): SGHRS, YFSETQ. V was cut by 1 base and J by 6 bases, with 11 bases left in between. The CDR3 runs 13 residues.

CDR3 loop: CASSILSAALGLSTEAFF. The CDR3 DNA is TGTGCCAGTAGTATTCTCAGTGCGGCTCTGGGGCTTAGCACTGAAGCTTTCTTT. The gene calls are TRBV19 and TRBJ1-1; D perhaps matches TRBD1 (5 bases). With 3 bases removed from V and 4 bases from J, the gap between germline ends came to 24 bases. Germline V gives CDR1 LNHDA, CDR2 SQIVND (reference sequence). This CDR3 region has 18 residues.

This clone was detected once. The V and J genes are TRBV28 and TRBJ2-5, with TRBD2 identical over 10 bases. The V gene end was trimmed by 9 bases and the J gene end by 2 bases; junction bases not matched to a gene: 3. In germline, CDR1 is MDHEN, CDR2 SYDVKM. The length of the CDR3 is 13 residues. The CDR3 bases are TGTGCCAGTAAGACTAGCGGGCAAGAGACCCAGTACTTC. Protein: CASKTSGQETQYF.

This chain connects TRBV6-1 to TRBJ2-1, with 7 bases identical to TRBD1. V shed 3 bases, J shed 9 bases, and the junction held 11 bases outside the gene matches. Germline CDR1 reads MNHNS; CDR2 reads SASEGT. This CDR3 has 15 amino acids. The CDR3 nucleotides are TGTGCCAGCAGTGAGACGACAGGGTACTGGGGTGAGCAGTTCTTC. Protein product: CASSETTGYWGEQFF.

The chain recombines TRBV10-3 with TRBJ1-3; D is possibly TRBD1 (6 bases). Germline CDR1 reads ENHRY; CDR2 reads SYGVKD. V dropped 3 bases and J dropped 2 bases, with 14 bases sitting between them. The length of the CDR3 is 16 residues. The CDR3 protein is CAISDPDSRPGNTIYF. CDR3 bases: TGTGCCATCAGTGACCCGGACAGTCGCCCTGGAAACACCATATATTTT.

J is TRBJ2-1 and V is TRBV19; 13 positions agree with TRBD2. Trimming took 4 bases from V and 8 from J; bases not matched to a gene: 5. CDR1 and CDR2 from the germline V gene are LNHDA and SQIVND (reference sequence). The CDR3 sequence is 15 residues long. CDR3 nucleotide sequence: TGTGCCAGTAGTACGCGGACTAGCGGGAGCGATGAGCAGTTCTTC. It translates to CASSTRTSGSDEQFF. Complete variable domain (other parts from reference TRBV19 and TRBJ2-1): DGGITQSPKYLFRKEGQNVTLSCEQNLNHDAMYWYRQDPGQGLRLIYYSQIVNDFQKGDIAEGYSVSREKKESFPLTVTSAQKNPTAFYLCASSTRTSGSDEQFFGPGTRLTVL.

The chain is built from TRBV27 and TRBJ2-5; D gene unclear. The CDR3 has 13 residues. Between the trimmed V and J ends, which lost 4 bases and 1 base, there was a span of 7 bases. From germline, CDR1 is MNHEY and CDR2 SMNVEV (reference sequence). Here the CDR3 DNA reads TGTGCCAGCAGTTACCGACTCCAAGAGACCCAGTACTTC. Translated: CASSYRLQETQYF.

The CDR3 DNA reads as TGTGCCAGCAGCTACCTACCCTCCAGTGAAGCTTTCTTT. Translation gives CASSYLPSSEAFF. The rearrangement uses TRBV7-8 and TRBJ1-1; D gene ambiguous. Germline loops: CDR1 SGHVS, CDR2 FQNEAQ. The length of the CDR3 is 13 residues. V lost 4 bases and J lost 7, with 13 bases in between. The whole variable domain, remainder taken from reference TRBV7-8 and TRBJ1-1, is GAGVSQSPRYKVAKRGQDVALRCDPISGHVSLFWYQQALGQGPEFLTYFQNEAQLDKSGLPSDRFFAERPEGSVSTLKIQRTQQEDSAVYLCASSYLPSSEAFFGQGTRLTVV.

In this sample, this clone turned up a few times. Additional DNA sequences in this sample encode the identical CDR3. V is TRBV27 and J is TRBJ2-7, with a possible D match to TRBD1 (5 bases). V lost 3 bases and J 0 bases, leaving 12 bases between the germline ends. The CDR3 is made up of 15 amino acids. Germline CDR1 and CDR2: MNHEY and SMNVEV (reference sequence). The CDR3 loop reads CASSFGAPSSYEQYF. Written as DNA, the CDR3 is TGTGCCAGCAGTTTTGGGGCGCCGAGCTCCTACGAGCAGTACTTC.

This rearrangement joins TRBV30 to TRBJ2-3, with D unresolved. Trimming cost V 2 bases and J 0 bases, with 9 bases left between them. Germline-derived CDR1 and CDR2 are GTSNPN and SVGIG (reference sequence). The CDR3 spans 14 residues. This CDR3 reads CAWSIALSTDTQYF. The CDR3 DNA reads TGTGCCTGGAGTATCGCGCTAAGCACAGATACGCAGTATTTT.

The chain recombines TRBV28 with TRBJ2-7; 8 nucleotides align to TRBD2. CDR1 and CDR2 (germline): MDHEN, SYDVKM. The CDR3 is 14 residues long. Losses at the gene ends were 7 bases for V and 5 bases for J; bases not matched to a gene: 10. CDR3 in DNA: TGTGCCAGCATCCCGGGGGGGGCCGGCGACGAGCAGTACTTC. Translation: CASIPGGAGDEQYF.